This entry lists 16 T cell receptor beta chains sequenced from one sample in a study of OX40 agonist ivuxolimab in advanced cancers. Clones were read by immunoSEQ multiplex PCR, and TCRdb kept only the in-frame ones, dropping some. The sample shows about 13,000 clones, over 80% of them seen only once. This material consisted of CD4+ or CD8+ T cells sorted from blood, taken in a trial of the OX40 agonist ivuxolimab. The receptors were sampled from an adult with an advanced solid tumor such as melanoma, head and neck, liver or kidney cancer.

The chain combines TRBV19 with TRBJ1-4, with D perhaps matching TRBD1 (5 bases). The CDR3 loop spans 13 amino acids. Germline values: CDR1 LNHDA, CDR2 SQIVND (reference sequence). V shed 10 bases and J shed 2 bases, with 11 bases lying between them. The CDR3 region has the DNA TGTGCCACCCAGGGTGGGACTAATGAAAAACTGTTTTTT. It is translated as CATQGGTNEKLFF. Variable domain in full (rest from reference TRBV19 and TRBJ1-4): DGGITQSPKYLFRKEGQNVTLSCEQNLNHDAMYWYRQDPGQGLRLIYYSQIVNDFQKGDIAEGYSVSREKKESFPLTVTSAQKNPTAFYLCATQGGTNEKLFFGSGTQLSVL.

The CDR3 loop reads CASSNGAGAGQFF. The CDR3, as DNA: TGTGCCAGCAGCAACGGTGCGGGGGCAGGGCAGTTCTTC. The rearrangement links TRBV6-5 to TRBJ2-1, with D perhaps TRBD2 (7 bases). Trimming took 6 bases from V and 12 from J, leaving 18 bases between them. CDR1 and CDR2 (germline): MNHEY, SVGAGI. The CDR3 has 13 residues.

The V and J genes are TRBV7-9 and TRBJ2-2; D is unresolved. Germline-derived CDR1 and CDR2 are SEHNR and FQNEAQ (reference sequence). V was cut by 2 bases and J by 8 bases, with 6 bases left in between. The CDR3 totals 12 residues. The CDR3 coding sequence is TGTGCCAGCAGCTTAAAGCCTGGGGAGCTGTTTTTT. Translating gives CASSLKPGELFF.

The V gene is TRBV18, the J gene TRBJ2-2, with TRBD1 as a possible D gene (5 bases). The germline V gene encodes CDR1 KGHSH and CDR2 LQKENI. The CDR3 spans 16 residues. V lost 3 bases, J lost 0 bases, and 11 bases lay in between. CDR3 nucleotide sequence: TGTGCCAGCTCACCGGCAGGGTTTCCGAACACCGGGGAGCTGTTTTTT. It encodes CASSPAGFPNTGELFF.

The rearrangement links TRBV6-5 to TRBJ2-7; possible D gene TRBD2, 6 bases. V was pared by 0 bases and J by 6 bases, with 12 bases between. Germline loops: CDR1 MNHEY, CDR2 SVGAGI. The CDR3 is 14 amino acids. CDR3 region: CASSYSASASEQYF. CDR3 sequence (DNA): TGTGCCAGCAGTTACTCCGCTAGCGCCAGCGAGCAGTACTTC.

The V and J genes are TRBV4-1 and TRBJ1-4, with D maybe TRBD1 (6 bases). The germline V gene has CDR1 MGHRA and CDR2 YSYEKL. V gave up 9 bases and J gave up 0 bases, with 11 bases separating them. The CDR3 extends over 14 amino acids. This CDR3 reads CASRQAATNEKLFF. The CDR3 coding sequence is TGCGCCAGTAGACAGGCTGCAACTAATGAAAAACTGTTTTTT.

The table lists this clone with a count of one. The chain has TRBV9 and TRBJ1-2; TRBD1 aligns across 12 bases. The CDR3 runs 17 residues. The germline gives CDR1 SGDLS, CDR2 YYNGEE. Trimming at V came to 0 bases and at J to 6 bases, leaving 9 bases not matched to a gene. DNA for the CDR3: TGTGCCAGCAGCGTAGCGGGACAGGGGGCGCATATAGATGGCTACACCTTC. It specifies CASSVAGQGAHIDGYTF.

The chain links TRBV6-4 to TRBJ2-3, with D possibly TRBD2 on 5 matching bases. The CDR3 loop spans 13 amino acids. The germline V gene encodes CDR1 MRHNA and CDR2 SNTAGT. The V end lost 6 bases, the J end lost 6 bases, and 13 bases lay between the germline ends. The CDR3 is CASSATAEDTQYF. The CDR3 DNA reads TGTGCCAGCAGCGCAACAGCGGAGGATACGCAGTATTTT.

The chain combines TRBV2 with TRBJ2-7; perhaps TRBD1 as D (6 bases). V was clipped by 8 bases and J by 7 bases, with 24 bases between them. The CDR3 extends over 15 amino acids. Germline lookup yields CDR1 SNHLY and CDR2 FYNNEI. The CDR3: CASVRSGHTQQEQYF. DNA for the CDR3: TGTGCCAGCGTCCGGTCGGGACACACGCAACAGGAGCAGTACTTC.

The rearrangement links TRBV6-5 to TRBJ2-6, with a tentative D call TRBD1 (6 bases). Looked up from germline, CDR1 is MNHEY and CDR2 is SVGAGI. CDR3 size: 16 residues. V was shortened by 2 bases and J by 0 bases, with 8 bases between the two germline ends. As DNA, the CDR3 is TGTGCCAGCAGTTACGGGGACATCTCTGGGGCCAACGTCCTGACTTTC. Its protein product is CASSYGDISGANVLTF.

This chain connects TRBV4-2 to TRBJ1-6, with D maybe TRBD1 (6 bases). Looked up from germline, CDR1 is LGHNA and CDR2 is YNFKEQ. The CDR3 consists of 18 residues. V shed 8 bases and J shed 6 bases, with 26 bases lying between them. CDR3 sequence: CASAPGTPRGNGNSPLHF. CDR3 sequence (DNA): TGTGCCAGCGCCCCCGGGACACCAAGAGGGAATGGTAATTCACCCCTCCACTTT.

This chain joins TRBV7-9 and TRBJ1-4; D not certain. Trimming cost V 5 bases and J 4 bases, with 14 bases left between them. The V gene's germline CDR1 is SEHNR and CDR2 FQNEAQ (reference sequence). The CDR3 has 15 amino acids. Here the CDR3 DNA reads TGTGCCAGCAGCCTTAGCCGTCCCCATAATGAAAAACTGTTTTTT. Translating gives CASSLSRPHNEKLFF. The variable domain in full, completed from reference TRBV7-9 and TRBJ1-4, reads DTGVSQNPRHKITKRGQNVTFRCDPISEHNRLYWYRQTLGQGPEFLTYFQNEAQLEKSRLLSDRFSAERPKGSFSTLEIQRTEQGDSAMYLCASSLSRPHNEKLFFGSGTQLSVL.

The table lists this clone with a few counts. The chain couples TRBV5-4 to TRBJ1-2, with D possibly TRBD1 on 5 matching bases. Trimming left V 0 bases short and J 2 bases short, with 8 bases between. This CDR3 is built from 14 residues. The V gene's germline CDR1 is SGHNT and CDR2 YYREEE (reference sequence). The DNA for the CDR3 is TGTGCCAGCAGCTTGGAAGGGGAGAACTATGGCTACACCTTC. Amino acid sequence: CASSLEGENYGYTF.

The CDR3 nucleotides are TGTGCCTGGAGTGTACGAGGCGTTAGCTATGGCTACACCTTC. This sequence encodes CAWSVRGVSYGYTF. The rearrangement uses TRBV30 and TRBJ1-2; D gene uncertain. With 0 bases removed from V and 4 bases from J, the gap between germline ends came to 12 bases. Germline V gene lookup returns CDR1 GTSNPN and CDR2 SVGIG (reference sequence). The CDR3 consists of 14 residues.

This chain links TRBV6-1 with TRBJ2-1, with TRBD2 as a possible D gene (6 bases). The CDR3 has 11 residues. With 7 bases removed from V and 9 bases from J, the gap between germline ends came to 10 bases. The V gene's germline CDR1 is MNHNS and CDR2 SASEGT. The CDR3 DNA follows: TGTGCCAGCATTACCGGGGGTGAGCAGTTCTTC. Protein sequence: CASITGGEQFF.

The chain employs TRBV2 and TRBJ2-7; TRBD1 aligns across 11 bases. CDR3 length equals 13 residues. Germline trimming cut 9 bases from V and 4 bases from J; bases unmatched to any gene: 5. The germline V gene encodes CDR1 SNHLY and CDR2 FYNNEI. Here the CDR3 reads CASGTGGIYEQYF. The CDR3 DNA sequence: TGTGCCAGTGGGACAGGGGGAATATACGAGCAGTACTTC.